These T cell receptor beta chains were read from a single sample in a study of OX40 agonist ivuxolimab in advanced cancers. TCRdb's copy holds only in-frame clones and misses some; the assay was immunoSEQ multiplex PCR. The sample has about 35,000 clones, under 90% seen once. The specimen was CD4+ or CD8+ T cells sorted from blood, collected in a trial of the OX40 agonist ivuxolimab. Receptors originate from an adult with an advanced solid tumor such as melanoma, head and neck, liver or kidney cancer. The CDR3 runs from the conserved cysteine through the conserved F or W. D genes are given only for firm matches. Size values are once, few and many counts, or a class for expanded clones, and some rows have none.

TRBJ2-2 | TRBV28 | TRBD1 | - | TGTGCCAGCATGGGGGACAGGGGTCCCGGGGAGCTGTTTTTT | CASMGDRGPGELFF
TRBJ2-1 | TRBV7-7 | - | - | TGTGCCAGCAGCTTAGGCTACAGTAATGAGCAGTTCTTC | CASSLGYSNEQFF
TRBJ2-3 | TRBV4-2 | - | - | TGTGCCAGCAGCCCCCTGATTCGAGCCACAGATACGCAGTATTTT | CASSPLIRATDTQYF
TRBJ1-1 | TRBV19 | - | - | TGTGCCAGTAGTATGGGGTTAGGGGAATACACTGAAGCTTTCTTT | CASSMGLGEYTEAFF
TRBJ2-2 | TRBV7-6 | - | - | TGTGCCAGCAGCTCCCGACTAGCCGGGGAGCTGTTTTTT | CASSSRLAGELFF
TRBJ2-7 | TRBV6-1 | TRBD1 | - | TGTGCCAGCAGTGAAGCCCTAGGGACAGGTAGTCACGAGCAGTACTTC | CASSEALGTGSHEQYF
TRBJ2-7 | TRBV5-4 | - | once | TGTGCCACCAGGTCTTCCTACGAGCAGTACTTC | CATRSSYEQYF
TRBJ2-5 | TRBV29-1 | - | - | TGCAGCGTTGACCCGGAGGGGCTGGAGACCCAGTACTTC | CSVDPEGLETQYF
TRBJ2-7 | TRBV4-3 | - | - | TGCGCCAGCAGCCAAGAGAGGGCCTCCTACGAGCAGTACTTC | CASSQERASYEQYF
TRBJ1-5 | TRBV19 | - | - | TGTGCCAGTAGTATAGATGGGGACACGTTCCTGGCCCAGCATTTT | CASSIDGDTFLAQHF
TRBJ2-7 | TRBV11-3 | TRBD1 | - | TGTGCCAGCAGCTTATTCTTCCTCGACGTGGGACAGGGGGCACCCTACGAGCAGTACTTC | CASSLFFLDVGQGAPYEQYF
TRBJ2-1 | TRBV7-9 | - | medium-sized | TGTGCCAGCGACCTAGGTCTCAGCTCCTACAATGAGCAGTTCTTC | CASDLGLSSYNEQFF
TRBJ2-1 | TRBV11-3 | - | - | TGTGCCAGCAGCTTAGATAATGGCCGGACGGGGTTCTTC | CASSLDNGRTGFF
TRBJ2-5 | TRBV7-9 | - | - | TGTGCCAGCAGCTCCCTACTGAACCCCCAAAGTCGATTACAGTACTTC | CASSSLLNPQSRLQYF
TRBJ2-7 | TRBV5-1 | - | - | TGCGCCAGCAGCTTGAGCTATCTCCGGAACGAGCAGTACTTC | CASSLSYLRNEQYF
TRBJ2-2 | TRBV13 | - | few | TGTGCCAGCAGCTTGCCCCAACAGGGCGACACCGGGGAGCTGTTTTTT | CASSLPQQGDTGELFF
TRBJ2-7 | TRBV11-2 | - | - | TGTGCCAGCGGAGTTGGGGACGACCCCTACGAGCAGTACTTC | CASGVGDDPYEQYF
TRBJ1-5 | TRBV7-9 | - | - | TGTGCCAGCAGCCCGGACGGTTATAGCAATCAGCCCCAGCATTTT | CASSPDGYSNQPQHF
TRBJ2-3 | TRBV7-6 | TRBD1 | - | TGTGCCAGCAGCTTACCAGAAAACGGGACAGGGCGCACAGATACGCAGTATTTT | CASSLPENGTGRTDTQYF
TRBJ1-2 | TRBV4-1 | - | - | TGCGCCAGCAGCCAAGGGGGGGGCCCCGGCTATGGCTACACCTTC | CASSQGGGPGYGYTF
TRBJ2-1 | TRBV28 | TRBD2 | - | TGTGCCAGCAGTTTAGCGGGGGATAACAATGAGCAGTTCTTC | CASSLAGDNNEQFF
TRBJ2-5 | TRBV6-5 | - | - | TGTGCCAGCAGTCGTCGACGGGAAGAGACCCAGTACTTC | CASSRRREETQYF
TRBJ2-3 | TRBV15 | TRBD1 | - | TGTGCCACCAGCAGAGATTGGGTGGACAGGACCTCGGATACGCAGTATTTT | CATSRDWVDRTSDTQYF